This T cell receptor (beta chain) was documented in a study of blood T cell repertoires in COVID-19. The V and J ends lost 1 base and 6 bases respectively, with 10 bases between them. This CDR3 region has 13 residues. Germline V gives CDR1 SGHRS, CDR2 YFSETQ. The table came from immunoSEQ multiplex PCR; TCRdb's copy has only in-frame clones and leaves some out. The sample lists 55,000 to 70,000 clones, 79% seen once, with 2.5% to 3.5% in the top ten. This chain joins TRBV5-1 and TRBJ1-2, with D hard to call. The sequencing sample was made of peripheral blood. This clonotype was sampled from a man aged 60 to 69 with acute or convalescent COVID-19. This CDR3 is CASSLTSEDGYTF. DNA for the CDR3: TGCGCCAGCAGCTTGACCAGCGAGGATGGCTACACCTTC. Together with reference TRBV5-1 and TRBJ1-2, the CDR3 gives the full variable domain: KAGVTQTPRYLIKTRGQQVTLSCSPISGHRSVSWYQQTPGQGLQFLFEYFSETQRNKGNFPGRFSGRQFSNSRSEMNVSTLELGDSALYLCASSLTSEDGYTFGSGTRLTVV.